Each of the 24 T cell receptor beta chains below was sequenced from the same sample in a study of blood T cell repertoires in COVID-19. Measured with immunoSEQ multiplex PCR; TCRdb has only the in-frame clones, and not every one. The sample includes over 110,000 clones, 70% to 85% seen only once; the top ten take more than 8.5%. Material for sequencing was peripheral blood. These receptor sequences come from a man aged 60 to 75 with active or convalescent COVID-19.

This chain joins TRBV4-3 and TRBJ1-5; weak D call: TRBD1 (6 bases). V shed 5 bases and J shed 3 bases, with 17 bases lying between them. The CDR3 is made up of 16 amino acids. Germline loops: CDR1 LGHNA, CDR2 YSLEER. The CDR3 loop reads CASSESWTAFNQPQHF. DNA of the CDR3: TGCGCCAGCAGCGAGTCCTGGACAGCCTTCAATCAGCCCCAGCATTTT.

This chain uses TRBV10-1 with TRBJ1-3; D uncertain. The V gene lost 6 bases and the J gene lost 0 bases, with 12 bases spanning the gap. The CDR3 consists of 15 residues. Germline V CDR1 and CDR2: WNHNN, SYGVQD (reference sequence). The CDR3 sequence: CASSPDTNSGNTIYF. Written as DNA, the CDR3 is TGCGCCAGCAGCCCAGACACCAACTCTGGAAACACCATATATTTT.

The V call is TRBV11-2, the J call TRBJ2-5, with TRBD1 matching 7 bases. Trimming cost V 5 bases and J 5 bases; bases outside gene matches: 8. The CDR3 is 14 residues long. Germline V gene data show CDR1 as SGHAT and CDR2 as FQNNGV. The CDR3 region has the DNA TGTGCCAGCAGCGAACGACAGGGCTGGGAGACCCAGTACTTC. This sequence encodes CASSERQGWETQYF.

CDR3 bases: TGTGCCAGCTCACCATCAGGGGGCGGTGAAAAACTGTTTTTT. This translates into CASSPSGGGEKLFF. V usage is TRBV18 and J usage is TRBJ1-4; 8 nucleotides line up with TRBD1. Losses at the gene ends were 2 bases for V and 7 bases for J; bases not matched to a gene: 3. The germline V gene has CDR1 KGHSH and CDR2 LQKENI. This CDR3 contains 14 residues.

The J gene is TRBJ2-5, the V gene TRBV7-9; 9 bases line up with TRBD2. Germline lookup yields CDR1 SEHNR and CDR2 FQNEAQ (reference sequence). Trimming removed 3 bases from V and 5 bases from J; junction bases left unmatched: 7. This CDR3 has 15 residues. DNA of the CDR3: TGTGCCAGCAGCTTTGGTAGCGGGAGCGAGGAGACCCAGTACTTC. Amino acid sequence: CASSFGSGSEETQYF.

This clone was counted at least ten times. The chain is built from TRBV19 and TRBJ2-1; D is unclear. The germline V gene has CDR1 LNHDA and CDR2 SQIVND (reference sequence). With 6 bases removed from V and 4 bases from J, the gap between germline ends came to 13 bases. The CDR3 runs to 14 residues. CDR3 in DNA: TGTGCCAGTAGCCTGTCCGGTACTTACAATGAGCAGTTCTTC. It specifies CASSLSGTYNEQFF. The full variable domain, its missing parts supplied by reference TRBV19 and TRBJ2-1, is DGGITQSPKYLFRKEGQNVTLSCEQNLNHDAMYWYRQDPGQGLRLIYYSQIVNDFQKGDIAEGYSVSREKKESFPLTVTSAQKNPTAFYLCASSLSGTYNEQFFGPGTRLTVL.

J is TRBJ1-1 and V is TRBV19, with TRBD1 matching 7 bases. The length of the CDR3 is 15 residues. The junction had 13 bases not matched to a gene; V was cut back by 3 bases and J by 9 bases. Germline CDR1 LNHDA, CDR2 SQIVND (reference sequence). As DNA, the CDR3 is TGTGCCAGTAGTATCTGGGGGACAGCAGGCATCCAAGCTTTCTTT. It specifies CASSIWGTAGIQAFF.

The rearrangement uses TRBV2 and TRBJ1-5, with 9 bases matching TRBD1. CDR1 and CDR2 from the germline V gene are SNHLY and FYNNEI. The V and J ends lost 6 bases and 6 bases, in that order; junction bases with no gene match: 12. This CDR3 has 16 residues. DNA for the CDR3: TGTGCCAGCAGAGATGGGACAGGGTCCATCGGTCAGCCCCAGCATTTT. Its translation: CASRDGTGSIGQPQHF.

The rearrangement uses TRBV7-9 and TRBJ2-2; 8 positions agree with TRBD2. The CDR3 covers 14 residues. Germline CDR1 SEHNR, CDR2 FQNEAQ (reference sequence). After removal of 2 bases from V and 6 bases from J, the junction contained 2 bases not matched to a gene. The CDR3 reads CASSLTLAAGELFF. The CDR3 nucleotides read TGTGCCAGCAGCTTAACACTAGCGGCCGGGGAGCTGTTTTTT.

The chain carries TRBV5-5 and TRBJ1-4; 7 nucleotides match TRBD1. Trimming removed 4 bases from V and 2 bases from J; junction bases left unmatched: 5. The CDR3 totals 15 residues. CDR1 and CDR2 from the germline V gene are SGHKS and YYEKEE (reference sequence). The CDR3 bases are TGTGCCAGCAGCCGACAGGGATGGACTAATGAAAAACTGTTTTTT. The encoded protein is CASSRQGWTNEKLFF.

The genes are TRBV28 and TRBJ1-6; D gene unclear. CDR3 length equals 16 residues. Trimming took off 7 bases at V and 7 bases at J, with 20 bases between the two ends. Germline assignment: CDR1 MDHEN and CDR2 SYDVKM. CDR3 nucleotide sequence: TGTGCCAGCACCTCCTTTGGTGGAGGGATGAATTCACCCCTCCACTTT. This codes for CASTSFGGGMNSPLHF.

This clone was counted between two and nine times. The CDR3 sequence is CASSIDRGFNQPQHF. As DNA, the CDR3 is TGTGCCAGTAGTATAGATCGGGGATTCAATCAGCCCCAGCATTTT. The chain employs TRBV19 and TRBJ1-5; D is unresolved. Germline V gives CDR1 LNHDA, CDR2 SQIVND (reference sequence). CDR3 length: 15 residues. Trimming pared 0 bases from V and 3 bases from J, leaving 9 bases between. Full variable domain (remainder filled in from reference TRBV19 and TRBJ1-5): DGGITQSPKYLFRKEGQNVTLSCEQNLNHDAMYWYRQDPGQGLRLIYYSQIVNDFQKGDIAEGYSVSREKKESFPLTVTSAQKNPTAFYLCASSIDRGFNQPQHFGDGTRLSIL.

J is TRBJ2-1 and V is TRBV7-2; 7 bases line up with TRBD1. Germline assignment: CDR1 SGHTA and CDR2 FQGNSA. This CDR3 contains 16 residues. V lost 2 bases to trimming and J lost 0 bases; unmatched junction nucleotides: 4. CDR3 DNA: TGTGCCAGCAGCTTAACAGGGGATGGCTCCTACAATGAGCAGTTCTTC. Translated, it gives CASSLTGDGSYNEQFF.

The chain joins TRBV7-2 to TRBJ1-1, with D tentatively TRBD1 (5 bases). V was pared by 1 base and J by 7 bases, with 19 bases between. CDR3 length: 16 amino acids. The germline gives CDR1 SGHTA, CDR2 FQGNSA. The CDR3 coding sequence is TGTGCCAGCAGCTTAGACTTGCGCAGGGCGGAGATTGAAGCTTTCTTT. As protein: CASSLDLRRAEIEAFF.

This clone was seen just once. This chain uses TRBV14 with TRBJ2-1; tentatively, D is TRBD2 (5 bases). Trimming stripped 4 bases from V and 5 bases from J, with 15 bases between. This CDR3 has 15 residues. Germline CDR1 is SGHDN and CDR2 is FVKESK. The DNA of the CDR3 is TGTGCCAGCAGCCCCCTAGGCGGGTCCCACAATGAGCAGTTCTTC. Translated, it gives CASSPLGGSHNEQFF.

V and J are TRBV27 and TRBJ1-2, with 8 nucleotides matching TRBD1. Germline V lookup: CDR1 MNHEY, CDR2 SMNVEV (reference sequence). The CDR3 runs 13 residues. V gave up 5 bases and J gave up 6 bases; unmatched junction bases: 5. The CDR3 DNA follows: TGTGCCAGCAGTATAGGACAGGGCGATGGCTACACCTTC. This codes for CASSIGQGDGYTF.

This chain links TRBV18 with TRBJ2-6, with no clear D. This CDR3 has 14 amino acids. CDR1 is KGHSH and CDR2 is LQKENI in the germline V gene. V lost 5 bases and J lost 0, with 5 bases in between. DNA of the CDR3: TGTGCCAGCTCATCTCTCTCTGGGGCCAACGTCCTGACTTTC. Protein: CASSSLSGANVLTF. Supplemented by reference TRBV18 and TRBJ2-6, the full variable domain reads NAGVMQNPRHLVRRRGQEARLRCSPMKGHSHVYWYRQLPEEGLKFMVYLQKENIIDESGMPKERFSAEFPKEGPSILRIQQVVRGDSAAYFCASSSLSGANVLTFGAGSRLTVL.

The V gene is TRBV19, the J gene TRBJ1-5; 8 bases agree with TRBD1. Germline loops: CDR1 LNHDA, CDR2 SQIVND (reference sequence). The CDR3 totals 16 residues. The V gene end was trimmed by 1 base and the J gene end by 2 bases; junction bases not matched to a gene: 4. The CDR3 region has the DNA TGTGCCAGTAGTATAGCGGACAGGGCTGGCAATCAGCCCCAGCATTTT. It codes for CASSIADRAGNQPQHF. Complete variable domain (other parts from reference TRBV19 and TRBJ1-5): DGGITQSPKYLFRKEGQNVTLSCEQNLNHDAMYWYRQDPGQGLRLIYYSQIVNDFQKGDIAEGYSVSREKKESFPLTVTSAQKNPTAFYLCASSIADRAGNQPQHFGDGTRLSIL.

The V gene is TRBV19, the J gene TRBJ1-1; TRBD1 matches at 7 bases. V shed 5 bases, J shed 5 bases, and the junction held 5 bases outside the gene matches. Germline lookup yields CDR1 LNHDA and CDR2 SQIVND (reference sequence). The CDR3 has 13 amino acids. CDR3 sequence reads: CASSGHRGTEAFF. For the CDR3, the DNA is TGTGCCAGTAGTGGCCACAGGGGTACTGAAGCTTTCTTT.

This clone was recorded once. J is TRBJ2-3 and V is TRBV18, with 9 bases that match TRBD1. This CDR3 contains 16 residues. CDR1 is KGHSH and CDR2 is LQKENI in the germline V gene. J lost 0 bases, V lost 6 bases, and 7 bases had no gene match. CDR3 in DNA: TGTGCCAGCTCTCCAGGGACAGGGAGAAGCACAGATACGCAGTATTTT. Amino acids: CASSPGTGRSTDTQYF.

The chain recombines TRBV5-1 with TRBJ2-3, with 10 positions matching TRBD2. With 1 base clipped from V and 0 bases from J, the junction kept 2 bases outside the gene matches. This CDR3 is built from 16 residues. The germline V gene encodes CDR1 SGHRS and CDR2 YFSETQ. CDR3 DNA sequence: TGCGCCAGCAGCTTGACTAGCGGGGTTAGCACAGATACGCAGTATTTT. Translated, it gives CASSLTSGVSTDTQYF.

The chain is built from TRBV30 and TRBJ1-1; unclear D gene. V lost 6 bases and J lost 6, with 20 bases in between. The germline V gene has CDR1 GTSNPN and CDR2 SVGIG (reference sequence). The CDR3 extends over 14 amino acids. CDR3 amino acids: CACEGGNRSAEAFF. DNA for the CDR3: TGTGCCTGCGAGGGAGGGAATCGTAGTGCTGAAGCTTTCTTT.

This clone was detected only a few times. The chain uses TRBV10-2 and TRBJ1-1; D possibly corresponds to TRBD1 (6 bases). The CDR3 is 15 amino acids. Looked up from germline, CDR1 is WSHSY and CDR2 is SAAADI. Trimming pared 3 bases from V and 10 bases from J, leaving 21 bases between. CDR3 coding DNA: TGCGCCAGCAGTGAAAGCCCTACAGGGTCCGATATAGCTTTCTTT. This encodes CASSESPTGSDIAFF.

A few counts support this clone. The V gene is TRBV7-9, the J gene TRBJ1-2; TRBD1 is a possible D gene (5 bases). CDR3 length equals 17 residues. V lost 1 base and J lost 1, with 16 bases in between. Per germline, CDR1 SEHNR and CDR2 FQNEAQ (reference sequence). The CDR3 DNA follows: TGTGCCAGCAGCTTAGAGCGGGACGGCCTCCTTAACTATGGCTACACCTTC. Protein: CASSLERDGLLNYGYTF.